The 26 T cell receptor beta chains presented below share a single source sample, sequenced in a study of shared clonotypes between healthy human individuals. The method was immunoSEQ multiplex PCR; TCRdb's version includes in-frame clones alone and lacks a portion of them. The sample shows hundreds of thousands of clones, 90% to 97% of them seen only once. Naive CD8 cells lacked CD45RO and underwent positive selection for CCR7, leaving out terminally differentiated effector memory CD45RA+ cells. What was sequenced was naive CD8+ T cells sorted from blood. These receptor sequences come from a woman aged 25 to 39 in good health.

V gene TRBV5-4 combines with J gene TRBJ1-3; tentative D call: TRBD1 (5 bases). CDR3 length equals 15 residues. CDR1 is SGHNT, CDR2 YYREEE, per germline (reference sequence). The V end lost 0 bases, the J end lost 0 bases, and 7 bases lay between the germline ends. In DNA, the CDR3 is TGTGCCAGCAGCTTGGAGACAGTCTCTGGAAACACCATATATTTT. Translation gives CASSLETVSGNTIYF.

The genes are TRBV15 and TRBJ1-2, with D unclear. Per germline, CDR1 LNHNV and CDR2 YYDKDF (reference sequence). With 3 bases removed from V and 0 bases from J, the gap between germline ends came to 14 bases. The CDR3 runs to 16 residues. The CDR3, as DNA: TGTGCCACCAGCAGTCGGCAGTTAGTAGCTAACTATGGCTACACCTTC. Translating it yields CATSSRQLVANYGYTF. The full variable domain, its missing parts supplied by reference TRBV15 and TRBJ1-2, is DAMVIQNPRYQVTQFGKPVTLSCSQTLNHNVMYWYQQKSSQAPKLLFHYYDKDFNNEADTPDNFQSRRPNTSFCFLDIRSPGLGDTAMYLCATSSRQLVANYGYTFGSGTRLTVV.

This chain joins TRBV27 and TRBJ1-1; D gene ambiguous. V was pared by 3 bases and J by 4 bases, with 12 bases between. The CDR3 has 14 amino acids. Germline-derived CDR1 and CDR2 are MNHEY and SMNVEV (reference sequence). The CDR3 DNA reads TGTGCCAGCAGTTTTCGAGATCTCAGCACTGAAGCTTTCTTT. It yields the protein CASSFRDLSTEAFF.

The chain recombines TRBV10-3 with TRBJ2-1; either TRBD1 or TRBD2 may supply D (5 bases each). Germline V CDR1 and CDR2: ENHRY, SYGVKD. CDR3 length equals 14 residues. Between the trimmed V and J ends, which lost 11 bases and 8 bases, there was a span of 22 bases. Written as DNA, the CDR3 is TGTGCCGTCCTCACCGGGACCCCCGACGATGAGCAGTTCTTC. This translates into CAVLTGTPDDEQFF.

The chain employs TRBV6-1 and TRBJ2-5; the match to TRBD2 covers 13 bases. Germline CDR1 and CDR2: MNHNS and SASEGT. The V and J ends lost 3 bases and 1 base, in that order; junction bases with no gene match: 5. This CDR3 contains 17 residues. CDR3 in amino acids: CASSEGGTSGIQETQYF. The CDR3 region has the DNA TGTGCCAGCAGTGAGGGCGGGACTAGCGGGATCCAAGAGACCCAGTACTTC.

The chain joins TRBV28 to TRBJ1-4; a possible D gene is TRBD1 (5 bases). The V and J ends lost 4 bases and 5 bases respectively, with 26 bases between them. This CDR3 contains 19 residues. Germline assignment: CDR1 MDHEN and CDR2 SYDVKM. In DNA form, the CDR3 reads TGTGCCAGCAGTTACCCTACAATAATCGGACACCGGACGAATGAAAAACTGTTTTTT. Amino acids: CASSYPTIIGHRTNEKLFF.

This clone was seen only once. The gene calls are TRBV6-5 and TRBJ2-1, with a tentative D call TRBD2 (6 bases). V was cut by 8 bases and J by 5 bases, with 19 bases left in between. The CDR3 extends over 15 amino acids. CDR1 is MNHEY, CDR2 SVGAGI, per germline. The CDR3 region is CASRIGSGKDNEQFF. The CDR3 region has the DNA TGTGCCAGCCGCATCGGGAGTGGAAAGGACAATGAGCAGTTCTTC.

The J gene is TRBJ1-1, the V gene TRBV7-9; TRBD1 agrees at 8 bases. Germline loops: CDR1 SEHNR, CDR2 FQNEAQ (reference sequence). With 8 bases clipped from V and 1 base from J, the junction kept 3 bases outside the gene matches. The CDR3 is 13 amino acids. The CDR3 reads CASPGTGNTEAFF. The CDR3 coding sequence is TGTGCCAGCCCCGGGACAGGGAACACTGAAGCTTTCTTT.

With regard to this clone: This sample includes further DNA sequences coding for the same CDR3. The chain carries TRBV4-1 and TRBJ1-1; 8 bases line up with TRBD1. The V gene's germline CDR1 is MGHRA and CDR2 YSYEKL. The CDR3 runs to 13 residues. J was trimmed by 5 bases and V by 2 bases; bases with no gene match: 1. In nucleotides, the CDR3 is TGCGCCAGCAGCCAACGACAGGGGACTGAAGCTTTCTTT. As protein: CASSQRQGTEAFF.

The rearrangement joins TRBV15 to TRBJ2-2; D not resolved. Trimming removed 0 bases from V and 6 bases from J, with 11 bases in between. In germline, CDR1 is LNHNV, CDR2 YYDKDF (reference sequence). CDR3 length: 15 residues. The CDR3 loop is CATSRDQMGPGELFF. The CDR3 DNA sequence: TGTGCCACCAGCAGAGATCAAATGGGTCCCGGGGAGCTGTTTTTT.

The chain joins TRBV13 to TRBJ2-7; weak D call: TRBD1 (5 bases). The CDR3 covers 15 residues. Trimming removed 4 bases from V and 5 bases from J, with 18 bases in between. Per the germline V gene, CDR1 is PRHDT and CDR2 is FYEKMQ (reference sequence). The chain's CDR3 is CASSWTLSRFHEQYF. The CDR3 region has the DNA TGTGCCAGCAGCTGGACATTAAGCCGGTTCCACGAGCAGTACTTC.

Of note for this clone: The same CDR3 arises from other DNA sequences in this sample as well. In DNA form, the CDR3 reads TGTGCCAGCAGCTTGGGAGGGGGCGAGCAGTACTTC. Amino acid sequence: CASSLGGGEQYF. This chain connects TRBV5-4 to TRBJ2-7; TRBD1 might be the D (6 bases). This CDR3 contains 12 residues. Germline V gene data show CDR1 as SGHNT and CDR2 as YYREEE (reference sequence). Trimming took 0 bases from V and 6 from J, leaving 7 bases between them.

The CDR3 DNA reads as TGCGCCAGCAGCCGAACAGGGGCCACCGGGGAGCTGTTTTTT. This gives the protein CASSRTGATGELFF. This chain connects TRBV4-1 to TRBJ2-2, with 7 bases matching TRBD1. CDR1 is MGHRA and CDR2 is YSYEKL in the germline V gene. This CDR3 spans 14 amino acids. The V and J ends lost 4 bases and 4 bases, in that order; junction bases with no gene match: 3.

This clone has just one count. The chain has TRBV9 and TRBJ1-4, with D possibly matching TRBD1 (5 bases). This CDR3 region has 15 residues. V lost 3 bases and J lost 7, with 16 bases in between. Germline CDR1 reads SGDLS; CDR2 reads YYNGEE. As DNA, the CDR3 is TGTGCCAGCAGCGGAGGGGATAGAAGAGGTGAAAAACTGTTTTTT. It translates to CASSGGDRRGEKLFF. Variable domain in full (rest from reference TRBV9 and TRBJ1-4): DSGVTQTPKHLITATGQRVTLRCSPRSGDLSVYWYQQSLDQGLQFLIQYYNGEERAKGNILERFSAQQFPDLHSELNLSSLELGDSALYFCASSGGDRRGEKLFFGSGTQLSVL.

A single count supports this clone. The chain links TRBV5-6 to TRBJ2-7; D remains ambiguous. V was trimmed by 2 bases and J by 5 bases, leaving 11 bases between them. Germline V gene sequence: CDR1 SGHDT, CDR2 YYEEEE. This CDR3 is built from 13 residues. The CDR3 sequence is CASSFISPHEQYF. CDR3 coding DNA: TGTGCCAGCAGCTTTATCTCCCCCCACGAGCAGTACTTC.

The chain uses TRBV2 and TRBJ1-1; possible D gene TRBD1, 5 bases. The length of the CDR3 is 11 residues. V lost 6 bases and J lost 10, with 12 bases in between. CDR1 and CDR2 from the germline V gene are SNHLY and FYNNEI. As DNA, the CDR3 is TGTGCCAGCAGGGACCTAAGGGGAGCTTTCTTT. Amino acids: CASRDLRGAFF.

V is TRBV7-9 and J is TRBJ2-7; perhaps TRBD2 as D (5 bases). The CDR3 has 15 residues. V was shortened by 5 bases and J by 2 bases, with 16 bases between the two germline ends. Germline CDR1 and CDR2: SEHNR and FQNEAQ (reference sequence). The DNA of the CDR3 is TGTGCCAGCAGCATAAGGTCCGGGAAGCCCTACGAGCAGTACTTC. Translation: CASSIRSGKPYEQYF.

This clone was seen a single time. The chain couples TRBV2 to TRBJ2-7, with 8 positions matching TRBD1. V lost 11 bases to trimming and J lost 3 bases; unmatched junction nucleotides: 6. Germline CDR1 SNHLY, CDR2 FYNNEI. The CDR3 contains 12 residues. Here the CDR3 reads CAWGQANYEQYF. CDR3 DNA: TGTGCCTGGGGACAGGCCAACTACGAGCAGTACTTC.

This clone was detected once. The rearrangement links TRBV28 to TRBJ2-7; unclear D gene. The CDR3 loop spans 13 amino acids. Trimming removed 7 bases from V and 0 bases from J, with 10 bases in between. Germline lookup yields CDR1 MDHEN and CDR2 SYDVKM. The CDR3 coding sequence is TGTGCCAGCATGTGGAGAGACTCCTACGAGCAGTACTTC. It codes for CASMWRDSYEQYF. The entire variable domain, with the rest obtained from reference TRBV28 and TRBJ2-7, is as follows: DVKVTQSSRYLVKRTGEKVFLECVQDMDHENMFWYRQDPGLGLRLIYFSYDVKMKEKGDIPEGYSVSREKKERFSLILESASTNQTSMYLCASMWRDSYEQYFGPGTRLTVT.

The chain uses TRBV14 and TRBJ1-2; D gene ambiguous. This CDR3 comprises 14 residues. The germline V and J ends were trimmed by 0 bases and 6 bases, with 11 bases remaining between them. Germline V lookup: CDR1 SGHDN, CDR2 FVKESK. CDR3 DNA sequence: TGTGCCAGCAGCCAAGATGTCGGCGGGCATGGCTACACCTTC. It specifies CASSQDVGGHGYTF.

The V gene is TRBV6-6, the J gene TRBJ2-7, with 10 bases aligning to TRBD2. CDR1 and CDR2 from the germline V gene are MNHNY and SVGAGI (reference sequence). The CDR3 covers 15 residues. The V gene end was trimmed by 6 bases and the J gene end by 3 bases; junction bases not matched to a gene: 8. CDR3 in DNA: TGTGCCAGCAGCAGCGGACTAGCGGATATCTACGAGCAGTACTTC. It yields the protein CASSSGLADIYEQYF.

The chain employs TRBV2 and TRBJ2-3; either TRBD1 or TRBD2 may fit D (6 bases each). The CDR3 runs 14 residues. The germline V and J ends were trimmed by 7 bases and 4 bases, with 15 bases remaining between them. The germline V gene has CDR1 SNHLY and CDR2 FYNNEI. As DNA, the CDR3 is TGTGCCAGCACCGAGGGGGGATTCGCAGATACGCAGTATTTT. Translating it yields CASTEGGFADTQYF.

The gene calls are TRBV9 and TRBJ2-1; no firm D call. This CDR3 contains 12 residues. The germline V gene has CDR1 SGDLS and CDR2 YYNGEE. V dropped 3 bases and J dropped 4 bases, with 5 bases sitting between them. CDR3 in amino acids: CASSGIYNEQFF. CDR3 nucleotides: TGTGCCAGCAGCGGGATTTACAATGAGCAGTTCTTC.

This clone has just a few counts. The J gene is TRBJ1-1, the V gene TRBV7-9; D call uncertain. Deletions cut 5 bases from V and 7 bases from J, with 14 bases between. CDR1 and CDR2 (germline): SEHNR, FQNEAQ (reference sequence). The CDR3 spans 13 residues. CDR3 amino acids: CASSLRAESEAFF. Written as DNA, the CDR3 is TGTGCCAGCAGCCTTCGGGCAGAGAGTGAAGCTTTCTTT.

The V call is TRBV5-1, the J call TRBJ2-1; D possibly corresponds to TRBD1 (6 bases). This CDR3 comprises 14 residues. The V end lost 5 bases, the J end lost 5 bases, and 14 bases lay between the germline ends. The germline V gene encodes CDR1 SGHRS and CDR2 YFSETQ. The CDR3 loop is CASRTDRANNEQFF. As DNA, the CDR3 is TGCGCCAGCAGGACGGACAGAGCCAACAATGAGCAGTTCTTC.

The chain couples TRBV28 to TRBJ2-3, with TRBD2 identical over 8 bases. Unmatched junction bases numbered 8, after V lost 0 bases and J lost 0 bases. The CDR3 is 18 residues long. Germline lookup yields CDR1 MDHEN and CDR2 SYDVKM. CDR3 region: CASSLWGSSGASTDTQYF. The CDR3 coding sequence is TGTGCCAGCAGTTTATGGGGTAGTAGCGGGGCTAGCACAGATACGCAGTATTTT.